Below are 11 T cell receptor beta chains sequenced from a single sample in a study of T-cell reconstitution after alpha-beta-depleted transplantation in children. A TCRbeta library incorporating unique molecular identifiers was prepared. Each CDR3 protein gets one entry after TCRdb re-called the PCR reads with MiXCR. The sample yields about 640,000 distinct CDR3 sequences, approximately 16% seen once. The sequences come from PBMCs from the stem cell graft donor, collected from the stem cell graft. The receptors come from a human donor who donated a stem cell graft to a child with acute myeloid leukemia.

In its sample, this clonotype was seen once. The CDR3 sequence is CASSLEWGSGQPQHF. The CDR3 DNA reads TGTGCCAGCAGCTTAGAATGGGGTTCAGGCCAGCCCCAGCATTTT. The V and J genes are TRBV7-9 and TRBJ1-5; no definite D call. Looked up from germline, CDR1 is SEHNR and CDR2 is FQNEAQ (reference sequence). CDR3 length: 15 residues. Between the trimmed V and J ends, which lost 1 base and 7 bases, there was a span of 14 bases.

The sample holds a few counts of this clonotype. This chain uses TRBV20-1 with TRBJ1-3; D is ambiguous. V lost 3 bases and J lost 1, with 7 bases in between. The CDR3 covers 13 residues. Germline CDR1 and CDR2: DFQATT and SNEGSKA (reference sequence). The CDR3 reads CSASPLSGNTIYF. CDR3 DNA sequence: TGCAGTGCTAGCCCTCTATCTGGAAACACCATATATTTT.

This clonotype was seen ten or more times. This CDR3 reads CSVVGQSLAKNIQYF. The CDR3 DNA is TGCAGCGTTGTGGGACAGTCCCTAGCCAAAAACATTCAGTACTTC. V usage is TRBV29-1 and J usage is TRBJ2-4, with 7 positions matching TRBD1. The V segment lost 4 bases and the J segment 0 bases; nucleotides outside the gene matches: 6. The CDR3 sequence is 15 residues long. CDR1 and CDR2 (germline): SQVTM, ANQGSEA.

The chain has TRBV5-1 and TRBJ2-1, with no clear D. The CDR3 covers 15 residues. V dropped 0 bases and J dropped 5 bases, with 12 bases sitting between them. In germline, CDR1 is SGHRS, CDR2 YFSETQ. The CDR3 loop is CASSLEPGPDNEQFF. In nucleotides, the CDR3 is TGCGCCAGCAGCTTGGAGCCTGGGCCGGACAATGAGCAGTTCTTC.

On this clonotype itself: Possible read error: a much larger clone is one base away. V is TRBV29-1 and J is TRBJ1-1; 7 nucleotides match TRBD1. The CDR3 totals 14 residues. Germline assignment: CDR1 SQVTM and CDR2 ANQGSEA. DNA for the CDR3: TGCAGCACAAGTAAGACAGGGTTAAACACTCAAGCTTTCTTT. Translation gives CSTSKTGLNTQAFF.

CDR3 in DNA: TGCAGTGTCCAGTCCCGGGGGGGCTTCGATGAGCAGTTCTTC. It is translated as CSVQSRGGFDEQFF. The chain joins TRBV20-1 to TRBJ2-1, with 8 bases identical to TRBD2. There are 14 residues in the CDR3. After removal of 7 bases from V and 8 bases from J, the junction contained 13 bases not matched to a gene. Germline V gene sequence: CDR1 DFQATT, CDR2 SNEGSKA (reference sequence).

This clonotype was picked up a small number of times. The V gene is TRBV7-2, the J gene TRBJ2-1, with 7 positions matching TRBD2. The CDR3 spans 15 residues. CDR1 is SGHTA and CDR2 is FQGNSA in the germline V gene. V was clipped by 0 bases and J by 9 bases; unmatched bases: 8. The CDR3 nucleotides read TGTGCCAGCAGCTTAGCGTGGGGGGGGTCGGGTGAGCAGTTCTTC. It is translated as CASSLAWGGSGEQFF. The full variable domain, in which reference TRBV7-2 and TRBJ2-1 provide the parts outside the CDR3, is GAGVSQSPSNKVTEKGKDVELRCDPISGHTALYWYRQSLGQGLEFLIYFQGNSAPDKSGLPSDRFSAERTGGSVSTLTIQRTQQEDSAVYLCASSLAWGGSGEQFFGPGTRLTVL.

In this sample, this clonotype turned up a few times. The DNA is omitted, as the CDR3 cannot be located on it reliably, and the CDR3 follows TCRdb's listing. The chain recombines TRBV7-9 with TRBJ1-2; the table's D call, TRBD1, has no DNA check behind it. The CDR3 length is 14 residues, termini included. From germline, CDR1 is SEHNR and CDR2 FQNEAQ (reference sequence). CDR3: CASSLVGQGALVTF.

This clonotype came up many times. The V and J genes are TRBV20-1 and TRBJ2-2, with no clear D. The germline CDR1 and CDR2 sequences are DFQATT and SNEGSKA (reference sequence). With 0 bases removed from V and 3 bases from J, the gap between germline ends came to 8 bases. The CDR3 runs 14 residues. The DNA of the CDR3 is TGCAGTGCTAGAGAGGGCAGGCACACCGGGGAGCTGTTTTTT. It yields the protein CSAREGRHTGELFF.

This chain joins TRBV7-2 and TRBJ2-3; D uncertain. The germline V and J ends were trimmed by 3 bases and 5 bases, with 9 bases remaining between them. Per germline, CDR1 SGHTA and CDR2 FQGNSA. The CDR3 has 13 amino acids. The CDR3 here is CASSFAQRDTQYF. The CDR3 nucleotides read TGTGCCAGCAGCTTCGCCCAGAGAGATACGCAGTATTTT.

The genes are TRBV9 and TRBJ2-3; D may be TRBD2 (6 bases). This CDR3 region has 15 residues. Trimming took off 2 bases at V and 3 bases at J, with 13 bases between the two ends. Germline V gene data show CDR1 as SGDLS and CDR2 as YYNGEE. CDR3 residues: CASSVSGLTTDTQYF. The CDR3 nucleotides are TGTGCCAGCAGCGTCTCGGGACTTACAACAGATACGCAGTATTTT.